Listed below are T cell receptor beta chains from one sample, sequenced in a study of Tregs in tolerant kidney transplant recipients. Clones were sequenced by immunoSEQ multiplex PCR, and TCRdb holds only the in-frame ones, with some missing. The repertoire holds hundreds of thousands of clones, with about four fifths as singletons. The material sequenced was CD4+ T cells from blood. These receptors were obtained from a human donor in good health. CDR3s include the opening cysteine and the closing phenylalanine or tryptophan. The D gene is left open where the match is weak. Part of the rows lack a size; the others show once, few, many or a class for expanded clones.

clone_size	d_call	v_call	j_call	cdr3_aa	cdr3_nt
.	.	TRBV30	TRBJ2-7	CAWSLPFWGSYEQYF	TGTGCCTGGAGTCTCCCCTTCTGGGGGTCCTACGAGCAGTACTTC
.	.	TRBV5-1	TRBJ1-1	CASSSGAGDTEAFF	TGCGCCAGCAGTTCAGGGGCGGGGGACACTGAAGCTTTCTTT
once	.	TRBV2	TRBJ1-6	CASIRAYNSPLHF	TGTGCCAGCATCCGAGCCTATAATTCACCCCTCCACTTT
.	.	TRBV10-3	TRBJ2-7	CAISESGGSPGQYF	TGTGCCATCAGTGAGTCGGGCGGATCGCCTGGGCAGTACTTC
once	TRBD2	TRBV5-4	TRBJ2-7	CASSSTSGGYEQYF	TGTGCCAGCAGCTCGACTAGCGGGGGCTACGAGCAGTACTTC
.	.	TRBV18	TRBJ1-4	CATSGGLDEKLFF	TGTGCCACCTCCGGAGGTTTAGATGAAAAACTGTTTTTT
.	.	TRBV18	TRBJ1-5	CASSPLSGSNQPQHF	TGTGCCAGCTCACCACTCTCGGGGAGCAATCAGCCCCAGCATTTT
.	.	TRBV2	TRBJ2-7	CASFVSRSYEQYF	TGTGCCAGCTTTGTTTCACGCTCCTACGAGCAGTACTTC
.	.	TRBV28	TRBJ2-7	CASRIAGEQYF	TGTGCCAGCAGGATCGCGGGGGAGCAGTACTTC
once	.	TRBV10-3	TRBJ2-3	CAISVGSTDTQYF	TGTGCCATCAGTGTTGGAAGCACAGATACGCAGTATTTT
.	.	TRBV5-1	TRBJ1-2	CASSLGVLEGYGYTF	TGCGCCAGCAGCTTGGGAGTCTTGGAGGGGTATGGCTACACCTTC
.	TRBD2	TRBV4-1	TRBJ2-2	CASSQVTSGMGTGELFF	TGCGCCAGCAGCCAAGTTACTAGCGGGATGGGCACCGGGGAGCTGTTTTTT
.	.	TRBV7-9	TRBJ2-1	CAYSVGSYNEQFF	TGTGCCTACTCCGTTGGGTCCTACAATGAGCAGTTCTTC
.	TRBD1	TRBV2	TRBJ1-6	CASRLGTASSPLHF	TGTGCCAGCAGACTCGGGACAGCCAGCTCACCCCTCCACTTT
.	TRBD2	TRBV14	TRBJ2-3	CASSQNSRTSGQTDTQYF	TGTGCCAGCAGCCAAAATAGCCGGACTAGCGGGCAAACAGATACGCAGTATTTT
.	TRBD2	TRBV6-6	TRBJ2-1	CASRPRLTSNYNEQFF	TGTGCCAGCAGACCCCGGTTGACTAGCAACTACAATGAGCAGTTCTTC
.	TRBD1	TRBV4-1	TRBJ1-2	CASSLTGTERPNDYTF	TGCGCCAGCAGCCTGACCGGGACAGAACGTCCAAATGACTACACCTTC
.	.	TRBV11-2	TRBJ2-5	CASSLGETQYF	TGTGCCAGCAGCTTGGGAGAGACCCAGTACTTC
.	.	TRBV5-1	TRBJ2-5	CASSQLGGETQYF	TGCGCCAGCAGTCAACTAGGGGGTGAGACCCAGTACTTC
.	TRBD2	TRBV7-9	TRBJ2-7	CASSQNAGTITYEQYF	TGTGCCAGCAGCCAAAACGCCGGGACTATAACCTACGAGCAGTACTTC
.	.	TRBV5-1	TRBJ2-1	CASSLGAEQFF	TGCGCCAGCAGCTTGGGAGCGGAGCAGTTCTTC
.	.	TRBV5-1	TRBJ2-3	CASSSRGPGTDTQYF	TGCGCCAGCAGCTCGCGGGGGCCCGGCACAGATACGCAGTATTTT
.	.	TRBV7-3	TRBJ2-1	CASSLIAGPYNEQFF	TGTGCCAGCAGCTTAATTGCGGGGCCCTACAATGAGCAGTTCTTC
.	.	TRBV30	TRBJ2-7	CAWSVQQTAFSYEQYF	TGTGCCTGGAGTGTACAGCAGACGGCCTTCTCCTACGAGCAGTACTTC
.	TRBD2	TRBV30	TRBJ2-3	CAWSRSGLGTDTQYF	TGTGCCTGGAGTAGGTCGGGACTAGGCACAGATACGCAGTATTTT
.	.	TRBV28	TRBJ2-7	CASSSYKKHSYEQYF	TGTGCCAGCAGTTCGTACAAAAAGCACTCCTACGAGCAGTACTTC
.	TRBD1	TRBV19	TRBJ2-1	CASSFRDRGGNEQFF	TGTGCCAGTAGTTTCCGGGACAGGGGCGGGAATGAGCAGTTCTTC
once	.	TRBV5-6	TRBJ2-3	CASSPVWWESTDTQYF	TGTGCCAGCAGCCCGGTTTGGTGGGAGAGCACAGATACGCAGTATTTT
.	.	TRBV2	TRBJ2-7	CATKAGISYEQYF	TGTGCCACCAAAGCAGGAATCTCCTACGAGCAGTACTTC
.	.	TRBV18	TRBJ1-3	CASSRQGNTIYF	TGTGCCAGCTCACGCCAGGGAAACACCATATATTTT
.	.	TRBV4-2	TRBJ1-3	CASSQEDLISGNTIYF	TGTGCCAGCAGCCAAGAGGACTTAATCTCTGGAAACACCATATATTTT
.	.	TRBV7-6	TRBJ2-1	CASTTNQGVAEQFF	TGTGCCAGCACCACTAACCAGGGTGTGGCTGAGCAGTTCTTC
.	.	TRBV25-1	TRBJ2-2	CASSVRGGTGELFF	TGTGCCAGCAGTGTCCGGGGTGGGACCGGGGAGCTGTTTTTT
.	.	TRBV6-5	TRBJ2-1	CASSRLPGAGNEQFF	TGTGCCAGCAGTCGCCTTCCGGGAGCCGGCAATGAGCAGTTCTTC
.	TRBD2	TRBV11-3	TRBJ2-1	CASSLGAGGSYNEQFF	TGTGCCAGCAGCTTAGGGGCGGGAGGAAGCTACAATGAGCAGTTCTTC
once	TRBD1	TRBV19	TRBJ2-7	CASSLGGSGGYEQYF	TGTGCCAGTAGCCTGGGCGGGTCAGGGGGTTACGAGCAGTACTTC
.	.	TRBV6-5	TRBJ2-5	CASSTRTAQETQYF	TGTGCCAGCAGCACCCGGACAGCCCAAGAGACCCAGTACTTC
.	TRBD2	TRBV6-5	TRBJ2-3	CASKSTTSRQYF	TGTGCCAGCAAGTCGACGACTAGCAGGCAGTATTTT
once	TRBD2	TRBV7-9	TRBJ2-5	CASSSLAGTQETQYF	TGTGCCAGCAGCTCACTAGCGGGGACCCAAGAGACCCAGTACTTC
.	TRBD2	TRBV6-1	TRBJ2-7	CASTSAGEAGEQYF	TGTGCCAGCACATCAGCGGGAGAGGCGGGAGAGCAGTACTTC
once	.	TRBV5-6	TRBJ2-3	CASSSGQITDTQYF	TGTGCCAGCAGCTCTGGACAGATCACAGATACGCAGTATTTT
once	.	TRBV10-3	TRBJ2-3	CAISPSTDTQYF	TGTGCCATCTCTCCAAGCACAGATACGCAGTATTTT